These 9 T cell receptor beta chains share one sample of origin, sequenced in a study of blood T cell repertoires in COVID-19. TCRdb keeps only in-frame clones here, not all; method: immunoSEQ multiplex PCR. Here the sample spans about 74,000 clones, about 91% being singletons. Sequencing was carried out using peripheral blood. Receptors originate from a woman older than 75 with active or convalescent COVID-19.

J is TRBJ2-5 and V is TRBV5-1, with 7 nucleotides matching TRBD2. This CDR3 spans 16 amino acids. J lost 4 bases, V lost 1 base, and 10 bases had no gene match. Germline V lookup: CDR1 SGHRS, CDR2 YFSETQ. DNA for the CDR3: TGCGCCAGCAGCTTGTGGGGCGGGAGCGGAGGAGAGACCCAGTACTTC. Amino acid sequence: CASSLWGGSGGETQYF. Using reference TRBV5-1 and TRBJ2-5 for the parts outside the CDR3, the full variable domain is KAGVTQTPRYLIKTRGQQVTLSCSPISGHRSVSWYQQTPGQGLQFLFEYFSETQRNKGNFPGRFSGRQFSNSRSEMNVSTLELGDSALYLCASSLWGGSGGETQYFGPGTRLLVL.

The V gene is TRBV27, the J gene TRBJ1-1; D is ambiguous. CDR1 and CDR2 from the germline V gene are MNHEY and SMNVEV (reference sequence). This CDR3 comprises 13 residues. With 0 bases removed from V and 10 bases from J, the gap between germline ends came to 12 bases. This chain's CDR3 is CASSLSGLRAAFF. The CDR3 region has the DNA TGTGCCAGCAGTTTATCTGGGTTGAGGGCAGCTTTCTTT.

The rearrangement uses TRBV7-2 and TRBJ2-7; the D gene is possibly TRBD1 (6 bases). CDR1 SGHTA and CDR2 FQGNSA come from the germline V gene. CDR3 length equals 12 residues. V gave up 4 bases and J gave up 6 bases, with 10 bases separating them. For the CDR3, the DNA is TGTGCCAGCAGCTCACAGGGTGCCGAGCAGTACTTC. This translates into CASSSQGAEQYF.

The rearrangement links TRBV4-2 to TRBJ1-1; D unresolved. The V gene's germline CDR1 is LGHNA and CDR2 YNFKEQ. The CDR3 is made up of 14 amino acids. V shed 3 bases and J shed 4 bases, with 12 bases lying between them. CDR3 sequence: CASSQEPRSTEAFF. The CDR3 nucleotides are TGTGCCAGCAGCCAGGAACCGCGGAGCACTGAAGCTTTCTTT.

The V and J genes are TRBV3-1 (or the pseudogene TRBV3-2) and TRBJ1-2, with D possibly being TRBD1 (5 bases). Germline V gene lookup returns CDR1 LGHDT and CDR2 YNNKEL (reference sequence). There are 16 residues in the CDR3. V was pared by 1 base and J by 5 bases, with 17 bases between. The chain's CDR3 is CASSQGGANLGYGYTF. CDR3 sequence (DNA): TGTGCCAGCAGCCAAGGGGGCGCCAACTTGGGTTATGGCTACACCTTC.

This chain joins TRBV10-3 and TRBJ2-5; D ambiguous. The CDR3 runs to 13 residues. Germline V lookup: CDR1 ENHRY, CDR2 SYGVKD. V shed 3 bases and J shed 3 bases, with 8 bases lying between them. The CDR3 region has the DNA TGTGCCATCAGTGAAGGCCGGGAAGAGACCCAGTACTTC. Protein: CAISEGREETQYF.

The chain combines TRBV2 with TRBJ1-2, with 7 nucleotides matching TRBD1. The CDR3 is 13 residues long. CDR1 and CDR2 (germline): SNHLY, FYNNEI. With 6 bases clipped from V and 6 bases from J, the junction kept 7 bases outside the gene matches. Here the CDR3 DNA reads TGTGCCAGCAGAGCTTCGGGGACAGATGGCTACACCTTC. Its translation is CASRASGTDGYTF.

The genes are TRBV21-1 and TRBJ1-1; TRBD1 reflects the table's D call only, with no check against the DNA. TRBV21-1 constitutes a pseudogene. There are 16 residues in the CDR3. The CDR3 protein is CASSKEVVRGETEAFF. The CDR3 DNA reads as TGTGCCAGCAGCAAAGAAGTGGTCAGGGGGGAGACTGAAGCTTTCTTT.

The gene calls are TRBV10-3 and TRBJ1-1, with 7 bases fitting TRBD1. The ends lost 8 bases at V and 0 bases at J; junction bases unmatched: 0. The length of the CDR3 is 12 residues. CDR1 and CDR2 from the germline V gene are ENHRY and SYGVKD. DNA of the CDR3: TGTGCCATCGGGACAGTGAACACTGAAGCTTTCTTT. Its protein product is CAIGTVNTEAFF.